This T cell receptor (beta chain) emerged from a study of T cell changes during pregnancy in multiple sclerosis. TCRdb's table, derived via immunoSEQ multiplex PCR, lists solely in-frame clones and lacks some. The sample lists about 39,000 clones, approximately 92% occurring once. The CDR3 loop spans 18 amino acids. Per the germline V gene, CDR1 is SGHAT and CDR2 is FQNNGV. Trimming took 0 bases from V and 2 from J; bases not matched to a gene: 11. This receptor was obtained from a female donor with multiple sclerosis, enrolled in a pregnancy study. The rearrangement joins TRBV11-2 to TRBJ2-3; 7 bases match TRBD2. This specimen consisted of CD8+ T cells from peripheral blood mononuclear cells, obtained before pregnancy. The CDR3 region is CASSLDWRAAGLTDTQYF. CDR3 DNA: TGTGCCAGCAGCTTAGATTGGCGGGCAGCGGGGCTCACAGATACGCAGTATTTT.